The 10 T cell receptor beta chains below were found in one sample sequenced in a study of tumor-infiltrating lymphocytes in primary liver carcinoma. Researchers generated TCR beta cDNA from about 450 ng of total RNA, relying on a constant-region primer. ARM-PCR was slightly modified, and three nested multiplex PCR rounds with it gave rise to the TCR beta libraries. Primers for the first two PCR rounds were TRBV1-TRBV30 forward primers and a C-beta reverse primer (approximately 10 cycles per round). TCRdb reprocessed the multiplex PCR reads with MiXCR, giving one entry per CDR3 protein. Counted here are around 330,000 distinct CDR3 sequences, nearly 60% occurring once; the ten biggest clones make up about a sixth. RNA isolated from unsorted whole blood supplied the blood RNA, with germline DNA also extracted. The sequencing input was peripheral blood. These receptors came from a woman aged 25 to 39 with primary liver carcinoma and hepatitis B virus infection.

Concerning this clonotype: Since a much larger clone is just one base distant, this may be a read error. This chain links TRBV12-3 or TRBV12-4 with TRBJ1-4, with no clear D. This CDR3 has 14 residues. The CDR3 reads CASSLRSTKEKLFF. DNA of the CDR3: TGTGCCAGCAGTTTGCGCTCAACTAAAGAAAAACTGTTTTTT.

This clonotype occurred once. V is TRBV5-6 and J is TRBJ2-1; TRBD2 matches 8 bases. The length of the CDR3 is 15 residues. CDR1 is SGHDT and CDR2 is YYEEEE in the germline V gene. The chain's CDR3 is CLSSFFSGNHNEQFF. Here the CDR3 DNA reads TGTCTCAGCAGCTTTTTTAGCGGGAATCACAATGAGCAGTTCTTC.

The CDR3 coding sequence is TGCGCCAGCAGCTTAGAAGGAACGGGGGGTCGGGATACGCAGTATTTT. It specifies CASSLEGTGGRDTQYF. The J gene is TRBJ2-3, the V gene TRBV5-1, with 7 bases identical to TRBD2. Trimming took 2 bases from V and 6 from J; bases not matched to a gene: 12. The germline gives CDR1 SGHRS, CDR2 YFSETQ. CDR3 length: 16 residues.

This clonotype was recorded at least ten times. The chain carries TRBV11-2 and TRBJ2-5; 8 bases agree with TRBD1. V was pared by 5 bases and J by 1 base, with 15 bases of the junction left unmatched. The CDR3 loop spans 18 amino acids. Germline V CDR1 and CDR2: SGHAT, FQNNGV. The CDR3 here is CASSLGGPGTGIQETQYF. The CDR3 DNA is TGTGCCAGCAGCCTAGGGGGCCCCGGGACAGGAATCCAAGAGACCCAGTACTTC.

This clonotype was recorded many times. V is TRBV5-4 and J is TRBJ2-1; D unresolved. CDR3 length: 14 amino acids. V dropped 0 bases and J dropped 6 bases, with 10 bases sitting between them. Looked up from germline, CDR1 is SGHNT and CDR2 is YYREEE (reference sequence). CDR3 in amino acids: CASSLVTLGNEQFF. In DNA form, the CDR3 reads TGTGCCAGCAGCTTGGTAACTCTTGGCAATGAGCAGTTCTTC.

The chain recombines TRBV4-1 with TRBJ1-6; D is unclear. The CDR3 contains 14 residues. CDR1 and CDR2 from the germline V gene are MGHRA and YSYEKL. V gave up 0 bases and J gave up 10 bases, with 10 bases separating them. The CDR3 here is CASSQEVSSSPLHF. In DNA, the CDR3 is TGCGCCAGCAGCCAAGAGGTCAGCTCATCACCCCTCCACTTT.

With respect to this clonotype: This may be a read error, as it is one base from a much larger clone. The chain has TRBV4-1 and TRBJ1-4; 8 bases are shared with TRBD1. The CDR3 length is 16 residues. Germline CDR1 reads MGHRA; CDR2 reads YSYEKL. The CDR3 loop reads CASSQAGGMGNEKLVF. The CDR3 bases are TGCGCCAGCAGCCAAGCAGGGGGCATGGGGAATGAAAAACTGGTTTTT.

About this clonotype: Just one base apart from a much larger clone, this may be a read error. The genes are TRBV4-3 and TRBJ2-7; D uncertain. The germline V and J ends were trimmed by 4 bases and 0 bases, with 16 bases remaining between them. This CDR3 comprises 16 residues. Germline CDR1 LGHNA, CDR2 YSLEER. The CDR3 sequence is CASSPRTTGTSYEQYF. The CDR3 coding sequence is TGCGCCAGCAGCCCCAGAACTACGGGCACCTCCTACGAGCAGTACTTC.

About this clonotype itself: An end of the junction differs from the germline gene, which may be a read error. The chain is built from TRBV12-3 or TRBV12-4 and TRBJ2-3; D not certain. The CDR3 has 12 residues. In DNA form, the CDR3 reads TGTGTCAGCAACTCTAGGATAGATACGCAGTATTTT. Its translation is CVSNSRIDTQYF.

This clonotype was recorded many times. The V and J genes are TRBV5-5 and TRBJ2-5; D is perhaps TRBD1 or TRBD2 (5 bases each). V was trimmed by 4 bases and J by 1 base, leaving 17 bases between them. Germline V gene lookup returns CDR1 SGHKS and CDR2 YYEKEE (reference sequence). The CDR3 consists of 16 residues. CDR3 nucleotides: TGTGCCAGCAGCCTTGCTACGGGGCCGGGCCAAGAGACCCAGTACTTC. It translates to CASSLATGPGQETQYF.